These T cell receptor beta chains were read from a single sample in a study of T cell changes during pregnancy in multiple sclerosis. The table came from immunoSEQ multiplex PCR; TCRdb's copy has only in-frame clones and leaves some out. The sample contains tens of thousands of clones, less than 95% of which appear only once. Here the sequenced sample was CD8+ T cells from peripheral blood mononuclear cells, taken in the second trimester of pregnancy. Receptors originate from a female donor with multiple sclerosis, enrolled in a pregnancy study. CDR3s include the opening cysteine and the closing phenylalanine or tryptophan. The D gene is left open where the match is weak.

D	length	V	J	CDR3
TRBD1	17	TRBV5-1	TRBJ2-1	CASSRLVRDSLYNEQFF
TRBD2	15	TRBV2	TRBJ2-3	CASSDRAGGSDTQYF
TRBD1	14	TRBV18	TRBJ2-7	CASSPAGGPYEQYF
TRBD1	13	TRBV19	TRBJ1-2	CASKGQTDYGYTF
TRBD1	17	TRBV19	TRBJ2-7	CASSVRQGYYTYEEQYF
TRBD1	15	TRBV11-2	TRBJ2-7	CASSPRTGPTYEQYF
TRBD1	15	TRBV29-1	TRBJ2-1	CSVESRDRGTNEQFF
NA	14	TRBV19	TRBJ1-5	CASSIRDLNQPQHF
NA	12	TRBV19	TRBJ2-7	CASSTGSYEQYF
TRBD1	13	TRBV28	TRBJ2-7	CATLQGSPYEQYF
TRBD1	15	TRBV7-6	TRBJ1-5	CASSLGTGGNQPQHF
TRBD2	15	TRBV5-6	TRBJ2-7	CASSGGPGRTYEQYF
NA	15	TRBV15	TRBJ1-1	CATSRVRSRESEAFF
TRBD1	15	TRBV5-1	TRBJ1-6	CASSGRGRGNSPLHF
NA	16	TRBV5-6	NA	CASSWGGGGTGYEQYF
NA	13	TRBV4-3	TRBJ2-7	CASSQDWQGEQYF